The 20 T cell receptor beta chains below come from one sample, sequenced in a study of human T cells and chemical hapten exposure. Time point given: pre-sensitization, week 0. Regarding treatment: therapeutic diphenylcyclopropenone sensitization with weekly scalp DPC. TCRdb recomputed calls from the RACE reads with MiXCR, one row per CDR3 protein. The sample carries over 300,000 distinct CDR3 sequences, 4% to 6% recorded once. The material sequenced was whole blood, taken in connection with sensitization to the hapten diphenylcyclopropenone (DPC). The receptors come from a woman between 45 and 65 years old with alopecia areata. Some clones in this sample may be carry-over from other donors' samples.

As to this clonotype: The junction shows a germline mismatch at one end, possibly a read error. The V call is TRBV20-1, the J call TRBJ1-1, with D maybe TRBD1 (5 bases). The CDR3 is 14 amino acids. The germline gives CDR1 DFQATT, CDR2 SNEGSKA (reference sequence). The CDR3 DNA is TGCTGTGCCTTAACCGGGACCGCCTTCACTGAAGCTTTCTTT. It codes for CCALTGTAFTEAFF.

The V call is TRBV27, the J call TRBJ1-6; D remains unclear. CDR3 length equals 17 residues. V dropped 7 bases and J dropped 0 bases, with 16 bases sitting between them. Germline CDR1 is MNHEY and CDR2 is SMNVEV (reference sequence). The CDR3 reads CASTERLQSSYNSPLHF. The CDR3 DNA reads TGTGCCAGCACCGAGCGGCTACAGAGCTCCTATAATTCACCCCTCCACTTT.

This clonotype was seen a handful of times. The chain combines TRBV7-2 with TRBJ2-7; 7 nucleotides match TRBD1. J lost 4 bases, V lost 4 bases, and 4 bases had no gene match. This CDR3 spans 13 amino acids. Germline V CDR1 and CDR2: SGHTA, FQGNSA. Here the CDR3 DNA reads TGTGCCAGCAGCTCCTACAGGGGATACGAGCAGTACTTC. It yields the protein CASSSYRGYEQYF.

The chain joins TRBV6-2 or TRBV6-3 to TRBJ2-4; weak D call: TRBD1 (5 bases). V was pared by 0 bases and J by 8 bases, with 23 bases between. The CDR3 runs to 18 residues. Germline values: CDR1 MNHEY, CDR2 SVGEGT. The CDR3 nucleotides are TGTGCCAGCAGTTACTCAGCGAGGCAGGGCCCTACGATGGACATTCAGTACTTC. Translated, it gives CASSYSARQGPTMDIQYF.

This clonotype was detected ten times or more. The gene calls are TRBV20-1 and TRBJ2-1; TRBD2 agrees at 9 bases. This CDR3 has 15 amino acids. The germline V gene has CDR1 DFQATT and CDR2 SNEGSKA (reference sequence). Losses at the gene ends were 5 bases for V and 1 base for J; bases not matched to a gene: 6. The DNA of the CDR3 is TGCAGTGCTGATCCTCTAGCGGGATCCTACAATGAGCAGTTCTTC. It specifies CSADPLAGSYNEQFF.

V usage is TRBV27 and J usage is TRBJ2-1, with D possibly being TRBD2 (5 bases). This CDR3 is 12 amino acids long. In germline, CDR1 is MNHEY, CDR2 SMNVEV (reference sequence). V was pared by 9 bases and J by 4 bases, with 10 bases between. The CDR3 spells CASSRGYNEQFF. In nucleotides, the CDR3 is TGTGCCAGTTCCCGCGGGTACAATGAGCAGTTCTTC.

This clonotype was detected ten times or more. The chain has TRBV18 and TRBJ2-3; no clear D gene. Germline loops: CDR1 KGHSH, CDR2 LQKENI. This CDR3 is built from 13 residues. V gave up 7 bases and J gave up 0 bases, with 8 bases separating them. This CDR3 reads CASLASSTDTQYF. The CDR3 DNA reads TGTGCCAGCTTGGCATCTAGCACAGATACGCAGTATTTT.

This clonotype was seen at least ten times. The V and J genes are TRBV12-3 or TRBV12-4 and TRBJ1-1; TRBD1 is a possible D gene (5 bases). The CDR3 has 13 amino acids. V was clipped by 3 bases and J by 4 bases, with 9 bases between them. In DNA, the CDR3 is TGTGCCAGCAGTTTTTCTGGGGGCACTGAAGCTTTCTTT. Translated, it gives CASSFSGGTEAFF.

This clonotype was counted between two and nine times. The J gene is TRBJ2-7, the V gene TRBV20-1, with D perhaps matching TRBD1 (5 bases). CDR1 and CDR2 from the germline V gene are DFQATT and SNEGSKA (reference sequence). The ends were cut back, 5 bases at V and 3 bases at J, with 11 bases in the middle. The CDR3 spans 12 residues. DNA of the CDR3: TGCAGTGCTGACAGAGAAAACTACGAGCAGTACTTC. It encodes CSADRENYEQYF.

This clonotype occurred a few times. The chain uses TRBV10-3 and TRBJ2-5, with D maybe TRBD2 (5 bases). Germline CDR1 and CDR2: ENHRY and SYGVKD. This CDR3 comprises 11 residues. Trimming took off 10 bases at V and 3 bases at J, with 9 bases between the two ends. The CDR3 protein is CATAGEETQYF. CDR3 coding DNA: TGTGCCACCGCCGGGGAAGAGACCCAGTACTTC.

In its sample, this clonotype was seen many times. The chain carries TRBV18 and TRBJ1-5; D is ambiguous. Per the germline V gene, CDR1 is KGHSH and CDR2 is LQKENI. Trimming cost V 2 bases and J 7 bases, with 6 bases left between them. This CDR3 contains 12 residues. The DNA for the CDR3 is TGTGCCAGCTCACCAGGGATGCAGCCCCAGCATTTT. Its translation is CASSPGMQPQHF.

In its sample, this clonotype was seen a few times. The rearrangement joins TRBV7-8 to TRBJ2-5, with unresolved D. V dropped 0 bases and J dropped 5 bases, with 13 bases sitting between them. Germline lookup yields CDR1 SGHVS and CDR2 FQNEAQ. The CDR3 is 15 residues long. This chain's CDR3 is CASSLATAWRETQYF. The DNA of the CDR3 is TGTGCCAGCAGCTTAGCCACAGCATGGCGGGAGACCCAGTACTTC.

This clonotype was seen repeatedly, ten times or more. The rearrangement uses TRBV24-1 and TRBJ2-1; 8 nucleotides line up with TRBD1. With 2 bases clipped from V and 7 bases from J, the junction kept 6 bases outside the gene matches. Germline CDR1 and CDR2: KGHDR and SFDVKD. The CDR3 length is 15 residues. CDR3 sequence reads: CATSDSGTGKNEQFF. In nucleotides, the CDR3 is TGTGCCACCAGTGATTCCGGGACAGGCAAAAATGAGCAGTTCTTC.

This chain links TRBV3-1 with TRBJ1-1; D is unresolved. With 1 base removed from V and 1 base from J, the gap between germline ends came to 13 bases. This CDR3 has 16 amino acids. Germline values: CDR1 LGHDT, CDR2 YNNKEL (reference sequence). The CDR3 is CASSQVGSLGNTEAFF. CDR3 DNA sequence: TGTGCCAGCAGCCAAGTTGGTTCCTTGGGGAACACTGAAGCTTTCTTT. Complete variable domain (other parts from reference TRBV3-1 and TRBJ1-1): DTAVSQTPKYLVTQMGNDKSIKCEQNLGHDTMYWYKQDSKKFLKIMFSYNNKELIINETVPNRFSPKSPDKAHLNLHINSLELGDSAVYFCASSQVGSLGNTEAFFGQGTRLTVV.

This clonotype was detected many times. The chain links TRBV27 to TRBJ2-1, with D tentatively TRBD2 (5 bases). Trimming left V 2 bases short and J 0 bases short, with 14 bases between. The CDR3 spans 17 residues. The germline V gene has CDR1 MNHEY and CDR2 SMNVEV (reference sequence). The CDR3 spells CASSLRSRVSSYNEQFF. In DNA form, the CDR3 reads TGTGCCAGCAGTTTAAGGTCGCGGGTGAGCTCCTACAATGAGCAGTTCTTC.

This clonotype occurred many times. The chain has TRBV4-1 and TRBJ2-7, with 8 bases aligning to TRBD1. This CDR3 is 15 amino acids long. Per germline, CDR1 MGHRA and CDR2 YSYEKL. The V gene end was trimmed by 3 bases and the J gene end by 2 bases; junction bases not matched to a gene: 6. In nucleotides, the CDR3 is TGCGCCAGCAGCCATCCAGGGGGCCTGACCTACGAGCAGTACTTC. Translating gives CASSHPGGLTYEQYF.

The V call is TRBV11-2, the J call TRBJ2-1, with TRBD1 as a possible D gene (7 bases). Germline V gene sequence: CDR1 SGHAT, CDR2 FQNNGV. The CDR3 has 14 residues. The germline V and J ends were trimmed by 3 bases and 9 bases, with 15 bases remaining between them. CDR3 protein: CASSLGRGVPEQFF. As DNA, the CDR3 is TGTGCCAGCAGCTTGGGCAGGGGGGTTCCTGAGCAGTTCTTC.

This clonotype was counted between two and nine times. In nucleotides, the CDR3 is TGTGCCAGAAGGTTGACAGAGGGGACTGAAGCTTTCTTT. Translated, it gives CARRLTEGTEAFF. The chain employs TRBV2 and TRBJ1-1, with D perhaps TRBD1 (5 bases). Trimming removed 9 bases at V and 5 bases at J, with 16 bases between. The length of the CDR3 is 13 residues. Germline V gene lookup returns CDR1 SNHLY and CDR2 FYNNEI.

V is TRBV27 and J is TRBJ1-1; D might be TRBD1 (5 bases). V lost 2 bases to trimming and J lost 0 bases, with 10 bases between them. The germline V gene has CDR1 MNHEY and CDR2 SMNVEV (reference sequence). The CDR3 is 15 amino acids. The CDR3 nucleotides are TGTGCCAGCAGTTTAATGCTGGGGGTGAACACTGAAGCTTTCTTT. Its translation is CASSLMLGVNTEAFF.

CDR3 loop: CASSLRAGIQPQHF. In DNA, the CDR3 is TGTGCCAGCAGTTTAAGGGCAGGGATTCAGCCCCAGCATTTT. J is TRBJ1-5 and V is TRBV12-3 or TRBV12-4; tentative D call: TRBD1 (5 bases). The CDR3 loop spans 14 amino acids. Between the trimmed V and J ends, which lost 2 bases and 6 bases, there was a span of 11 bases.